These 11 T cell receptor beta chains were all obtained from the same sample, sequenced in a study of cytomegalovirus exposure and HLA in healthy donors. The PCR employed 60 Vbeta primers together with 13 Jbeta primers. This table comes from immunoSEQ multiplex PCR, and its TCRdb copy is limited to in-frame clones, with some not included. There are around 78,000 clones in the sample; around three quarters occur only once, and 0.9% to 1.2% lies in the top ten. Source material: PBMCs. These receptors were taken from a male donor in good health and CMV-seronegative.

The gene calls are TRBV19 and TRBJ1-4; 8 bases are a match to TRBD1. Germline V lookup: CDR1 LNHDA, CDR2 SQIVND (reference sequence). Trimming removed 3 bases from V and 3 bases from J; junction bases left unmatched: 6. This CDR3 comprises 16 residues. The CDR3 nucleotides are TGTGCCAGTAGTATTTGGCAGGGGGCAGCTAATGAAAAACTGTTTTTT. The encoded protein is CASSIWQGAANEKLFF.

CDR3 DNA sequence: TGTGCCAGCAGCCACAGGGACGGCGGCCTCTACGAGCAGTACTTC. It encodes CASSHRDGGLYEQYF. This sequence joins TRBV6-1 and TRBJ2-7, with a possible D match to TRBD1 (6 bases). Trimming stripped 6 bases from V and 3 bases from J, with 18 bases between. Germline V gene data show CDR1 as MNHNS and CDR2 as SASEGT. The CDR3 covers 15 residues.

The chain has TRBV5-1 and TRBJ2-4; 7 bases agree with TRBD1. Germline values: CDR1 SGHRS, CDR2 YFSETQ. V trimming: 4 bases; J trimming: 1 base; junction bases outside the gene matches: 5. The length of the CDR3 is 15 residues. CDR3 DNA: TGCGCCAGCAGCGTCAGCAGGGGGGCCAAAAACATTCAGTACTTC. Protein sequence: CASSVSRGAKNIQYF.

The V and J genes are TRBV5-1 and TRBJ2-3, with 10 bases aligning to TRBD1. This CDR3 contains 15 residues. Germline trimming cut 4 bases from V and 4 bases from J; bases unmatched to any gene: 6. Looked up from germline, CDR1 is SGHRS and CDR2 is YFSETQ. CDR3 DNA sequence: TGCGCCAGCAGCCCCCTGGACAGGGGGGCAGATACGCAGTATTTT. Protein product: CASSPLDRGADTQYF.

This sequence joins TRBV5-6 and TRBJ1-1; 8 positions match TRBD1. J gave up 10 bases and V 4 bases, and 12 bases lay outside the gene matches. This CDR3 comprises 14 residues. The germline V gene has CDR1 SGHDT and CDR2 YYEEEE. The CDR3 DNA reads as TGTGCCAGCAGCACCCCAACAGGGGGGGGTGGAGCTTTCTTT. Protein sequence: CASSTPTGGGGAFF.

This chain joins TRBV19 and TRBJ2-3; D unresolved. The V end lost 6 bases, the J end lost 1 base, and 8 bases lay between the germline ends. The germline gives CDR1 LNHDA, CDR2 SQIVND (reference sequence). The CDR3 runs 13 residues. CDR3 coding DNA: TGTGCCAGTAGAGATCGGGGCACAGATACGCAGTATTTT. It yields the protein CASRDRGTDTQYF.

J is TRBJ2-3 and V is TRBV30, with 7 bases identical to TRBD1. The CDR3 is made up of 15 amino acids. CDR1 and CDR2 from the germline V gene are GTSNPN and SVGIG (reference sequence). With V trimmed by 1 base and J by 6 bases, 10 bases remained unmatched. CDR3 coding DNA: TGTGCCTGGAGTGCCCAGGGTTGGGGACAGGATACGCAGTATTTT. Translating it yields CAWSAQGWGQDTQYF.

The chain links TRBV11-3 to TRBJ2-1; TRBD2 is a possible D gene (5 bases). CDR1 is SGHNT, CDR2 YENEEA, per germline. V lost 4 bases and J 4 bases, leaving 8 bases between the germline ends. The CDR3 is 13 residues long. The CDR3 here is CASSSTKYNEQFF. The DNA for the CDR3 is TGTGCCAGCAGCTCGACTAAGTACAATGAGCAGTTCTTC.

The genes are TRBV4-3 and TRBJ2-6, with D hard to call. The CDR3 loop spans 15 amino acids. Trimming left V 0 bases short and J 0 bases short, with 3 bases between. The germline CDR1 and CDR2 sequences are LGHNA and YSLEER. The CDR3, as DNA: TGCGCCAGCAGCCAAGATAGCTCTGGGGCCAACGTCCTGACTTTC. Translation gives CASSQDSSGANVLTF.

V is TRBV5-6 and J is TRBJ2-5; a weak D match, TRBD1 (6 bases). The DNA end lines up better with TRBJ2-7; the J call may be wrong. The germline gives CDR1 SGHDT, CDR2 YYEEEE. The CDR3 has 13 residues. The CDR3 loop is CASSLTGSYEQYF. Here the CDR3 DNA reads TGTGCCAGCAGCTTAACAGGGAGCTACGAGCAGTACTTC.

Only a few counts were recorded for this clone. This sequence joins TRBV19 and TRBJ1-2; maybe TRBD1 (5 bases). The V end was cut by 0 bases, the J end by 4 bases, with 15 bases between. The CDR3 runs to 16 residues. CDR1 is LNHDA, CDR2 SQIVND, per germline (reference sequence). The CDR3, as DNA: TGTGCCAGTAGTATAGAAGGGGCAGCTCGCGTCTATGGCTACACCTTC. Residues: CASSIEGAARVYGYTF. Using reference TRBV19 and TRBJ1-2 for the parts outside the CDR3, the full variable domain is DGGITQSPKYLFRKEGQNVTLSCEQNLNHDAMYWYRQDPGQGLRLIYYSQIVNDFQKGDIAEGYSVSREKKESFPLTVTSAQKNPTAFYLCASSIEGAARVYGYTFGSGTRLTVV.